The present entry profiles one TCR beta chain with its context. This sample was included in a study of blood T cell repertoires in COVID-19. Across the whole study: Researchers got acute and convalescent COVID-19 samples from the United States, Italy and Spain. The cDNA or gDNA used as material had been derived from T cells, B-cell-depleted T cells, or PBMCs.

Per the authors' pipeline: Reference gene primer amplification gave estimated nucleated cell counts. TCRdb's table, derived via immunoSEQ multiplex PCR, lists solely in-frame clones and lacks some. V and J calls and clone size are as listed in that table; D and trimming were resolved from the DNA. Of fewer than 40,000 clones listed, around four fifths are singletons. V was clipped by 2 bases and J by 4 bases; unmatched bases: 8. Germline V gene sequence: CDR1 SGHNT, CDR2 YYREEE (reference sequence). The length of the CDR3 is 15 residues. The sequenced material came from peripheral blood. The source is a human donor in a cohort sampled during active COVID-19. V is TRBV5-4 and J is TRBJ1-2; 7 nucleotides agree with TRBD1. The CDR3 sequence: CASSFPRQGSYGYTF. For the CDR3, the DNA is TGTGCCAGCAGCTTCCCCAGACAGGGCAGCTATGGCTACACCTTC.